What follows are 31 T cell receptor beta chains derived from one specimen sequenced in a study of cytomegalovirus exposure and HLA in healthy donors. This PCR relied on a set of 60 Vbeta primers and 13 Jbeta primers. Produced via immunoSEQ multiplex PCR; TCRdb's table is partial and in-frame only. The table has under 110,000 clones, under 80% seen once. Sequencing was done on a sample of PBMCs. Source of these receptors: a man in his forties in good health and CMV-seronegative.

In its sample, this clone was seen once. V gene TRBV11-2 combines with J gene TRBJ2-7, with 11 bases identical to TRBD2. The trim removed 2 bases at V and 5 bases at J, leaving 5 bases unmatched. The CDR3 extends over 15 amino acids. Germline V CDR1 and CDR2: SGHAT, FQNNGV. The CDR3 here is CASSLRVAGGHEQYF. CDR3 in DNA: TGTGCCAGCAGCTTAAGGGTAGCGGGGGGGCACGAGCAGTACTTC.

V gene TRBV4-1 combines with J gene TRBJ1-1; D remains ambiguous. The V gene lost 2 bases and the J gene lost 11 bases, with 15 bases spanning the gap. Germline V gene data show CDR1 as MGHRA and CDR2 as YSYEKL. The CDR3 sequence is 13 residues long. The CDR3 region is CASSQISGPRAFF. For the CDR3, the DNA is TGCGCCAGCAGCCAAATTTCTGGCCCCAGGGCTTTCTTT.

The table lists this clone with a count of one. The CDR3 is CASSLGTGGTYEQYV. Written as DNA, the CDR3 is TGTGCCAGCAGCTTAGGGACAGGGGGAACCTACGAGCAGTACGTC. This chain connects TRBV11-2 to TRBJ2-7; 10 nucleotides match TRBD1. Losses at the gene ends were 1 base for V and 2 bases for J; bases not matched to a gene: 2. The CDR3 has 15 amino acids. CDR1 is SGHAT, CDR2 FQNNGV, per germline.

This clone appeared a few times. The CDR3 region is CASSRDRPWDEQFF. CDR3 nucleotide sequence: TGCGCCAGCAGTCGGGACAGACCCTGGGATGAGCAGTTCTTC. The J gene is TRBJ2-1, the V gene TRBV10-2; TRBD1 aligns across 7 bases. Trimming cost V 5 bases and J 8 bases; bases outside gene matches: 9. The CDR3 is 14 amino acids. Germline V gives CDR1 WSHSY, CDR2 SAAADI.

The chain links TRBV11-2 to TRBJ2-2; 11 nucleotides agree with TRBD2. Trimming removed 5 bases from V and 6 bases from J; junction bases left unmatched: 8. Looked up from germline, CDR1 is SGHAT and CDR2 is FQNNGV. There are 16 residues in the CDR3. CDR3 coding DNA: TGTGCCAGCAGCATCAGACTAGCGGGGACTTCCGGGGAGCTGTTTTTT. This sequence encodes CASSIRLAGTSGELFF.

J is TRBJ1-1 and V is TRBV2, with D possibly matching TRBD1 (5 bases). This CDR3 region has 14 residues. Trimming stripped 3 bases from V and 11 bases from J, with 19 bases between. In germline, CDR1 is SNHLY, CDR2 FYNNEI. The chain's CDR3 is CASSDTGGGVEAFF. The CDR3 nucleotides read TGTGCCAGCAGTGATACGGGCGGAGGGGTGGAGGCTTTCTTT.

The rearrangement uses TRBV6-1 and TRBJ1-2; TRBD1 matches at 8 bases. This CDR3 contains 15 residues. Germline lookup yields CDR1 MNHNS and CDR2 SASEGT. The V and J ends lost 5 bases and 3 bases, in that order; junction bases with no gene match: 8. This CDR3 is CASSTWTGRDYGYTF. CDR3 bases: TGTGCCAGCAGTACCTGGACAGGGCGCGACTATGGCTACACCTTC.

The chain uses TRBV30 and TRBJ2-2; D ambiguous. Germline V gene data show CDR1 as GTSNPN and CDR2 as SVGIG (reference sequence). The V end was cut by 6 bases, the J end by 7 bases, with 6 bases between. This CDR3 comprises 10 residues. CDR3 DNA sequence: TGTGCCTGCTCGAGCGGGGAGCTGTTTTTT. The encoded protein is CACSSGELFF.

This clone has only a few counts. In DNA, the CDR3 is TGTGCCAGCAGTACCTGGAGGGGGCGAACTGGAAACACCATATATTTT. This translates into CASSTWRGRTGNTIYF. The chain uses TRBV27 and TRBJ1-3; 7 bases map to TRBD1. The germline V gene has CDR1 MNHEY and CDR2 SMNVEV (reference sequence). V lost 5 bases, J lost 2 bases, and 9 bases stayed unmatched. This CDR3 comprises 16 residues.

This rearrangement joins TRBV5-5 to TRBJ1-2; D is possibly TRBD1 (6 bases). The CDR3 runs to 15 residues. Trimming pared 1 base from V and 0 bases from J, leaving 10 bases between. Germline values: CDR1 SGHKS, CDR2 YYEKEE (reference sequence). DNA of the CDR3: TGTGCCAGCAGCTTGAGTACAGGGACTAACTATGGCTACACCTTC. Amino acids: CASSLSTGTNYGYTF.

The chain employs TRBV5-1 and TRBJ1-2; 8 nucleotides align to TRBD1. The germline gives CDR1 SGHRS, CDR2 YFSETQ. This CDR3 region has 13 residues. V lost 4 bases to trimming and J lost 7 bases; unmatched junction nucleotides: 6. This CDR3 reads CASSPGGQGGYTF. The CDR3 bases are TGCGCCAGCAGCCCAGGGGGCCAGGGTGGCTACACCTTC.

The CDR3 here is CASSLGQGSSGANVLTF. CDR3 in DNA: TGCGCCAGCAGCCTGGGACAGGGGAGTTCTGGGGCCAACGTCCTGACTTTC. The chain is built from TRBV10-2 and TRBJ2-6; TRBD1 aligns across 10 bases. The CDR3 length is 17 residues. V shed 6 bases, J shed 1 base, and the junction held 6 bases outside the gene matches. Germline loops: CDR1 WSHSY, CDR2 SAAADI.

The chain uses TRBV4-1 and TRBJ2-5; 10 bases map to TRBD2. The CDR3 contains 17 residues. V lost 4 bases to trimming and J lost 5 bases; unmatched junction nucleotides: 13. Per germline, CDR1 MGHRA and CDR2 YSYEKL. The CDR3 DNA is TGCGCCAGCAGCCTTGGACGAGTAGCGGGGGGAGGGGAGACCCAGTACTTC. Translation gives CASSLGRVAGGGETQYF.

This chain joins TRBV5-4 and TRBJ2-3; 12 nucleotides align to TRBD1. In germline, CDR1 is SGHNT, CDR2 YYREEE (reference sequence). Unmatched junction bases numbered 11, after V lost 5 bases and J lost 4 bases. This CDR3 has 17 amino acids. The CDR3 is CASSQSRDRGRADTQYF. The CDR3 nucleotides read TGTGCCAGCAGTCAGTCCCGGGACAGGGGGCGTGCAGATACGCAGTATTTT.

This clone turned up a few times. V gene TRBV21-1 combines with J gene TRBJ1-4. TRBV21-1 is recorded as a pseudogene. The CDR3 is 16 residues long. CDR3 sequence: CATRERVEGGEEKLFF. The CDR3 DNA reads TGTGCCACCCGAGAAAGAGTCGAGGGGGGGGAAGAAAAACTGTTTTTT.

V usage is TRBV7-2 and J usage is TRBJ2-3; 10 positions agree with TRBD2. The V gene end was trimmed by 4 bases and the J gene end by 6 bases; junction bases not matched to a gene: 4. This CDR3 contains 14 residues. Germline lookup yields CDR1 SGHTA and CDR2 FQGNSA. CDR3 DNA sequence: TGTGCCAGCAGCTCTGGACTAGCGGCGGATACGCAGTATTTT. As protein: CASSSGLAADTQYF.

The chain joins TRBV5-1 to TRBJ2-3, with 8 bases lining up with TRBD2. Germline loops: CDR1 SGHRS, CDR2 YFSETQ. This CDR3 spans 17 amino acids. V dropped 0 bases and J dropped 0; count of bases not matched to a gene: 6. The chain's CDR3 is CASSLAAGGPSTDTQYF. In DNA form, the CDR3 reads TGCGCCAGCAGCTTGGCCGCGGGGGGCCCTAGCACAGATACGCAGTATTTT.

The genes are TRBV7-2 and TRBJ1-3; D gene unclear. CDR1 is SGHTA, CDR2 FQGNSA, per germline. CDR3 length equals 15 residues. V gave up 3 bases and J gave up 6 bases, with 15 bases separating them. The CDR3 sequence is CASSFFRGVENTIYF. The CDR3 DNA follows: TGTGCCAGCAGCTTTTTCCGGGGAGTGGAAAACACCATATATTTT.

The CDR3 spells CASSRTTWGNQPQHF. CDR3 nucleotides: TGTGCCAGTAGTAGGACTACATGGGGCAATCAGCCCCAGCATTTT. The chain is built from TRBV19 and TRBJ1-5; D unresolved. Germline V lookup: CDR1 LNHDA, CDR2 SQIVND (reference sequence). The ends were cut back, 4 bases at V and 2 bases at J, with 12 bases in the middle. CDR3 length: 15 amino acids.

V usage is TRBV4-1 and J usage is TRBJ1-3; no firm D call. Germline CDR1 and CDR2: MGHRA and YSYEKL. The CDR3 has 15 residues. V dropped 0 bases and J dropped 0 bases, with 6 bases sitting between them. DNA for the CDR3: TGCGCCAGCAGCCAAGATTACAACTCTGGAAACACCATATATTTT. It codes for CASSQDYNSGNTIYF.

CDR3 residues: CASSIRTSGTDTQYF. For the CDR3, the DNA is TGTGCCAGCTCAATACGGACTAGCGGCACAGATACGCAGTATTTT. This chain links TRBV18 with TRBJ2-3, with TRBD2 identical over 9 bases. Germline V gives CDR1 KGHSH, CDR2 LQKENI. Trimming at V came to 5 bases and at J to 1 base, leaving 4 bases not matched to a gene. The CDR3 sequence is 15 residues long.

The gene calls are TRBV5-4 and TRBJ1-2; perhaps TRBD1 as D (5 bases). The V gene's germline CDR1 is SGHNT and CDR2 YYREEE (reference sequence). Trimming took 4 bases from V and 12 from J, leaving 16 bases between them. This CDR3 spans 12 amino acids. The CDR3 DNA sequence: TGTGCCAGCAGCCTTGGAGGGGAGGGGAACACCTTC. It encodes CASSLGGEGNTF. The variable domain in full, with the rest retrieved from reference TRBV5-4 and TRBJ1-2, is ETGVTQSPTHLIKTRGQQVTLRCSSQSGHNTVSWYQQALGQGPQFIFQYYREEENGRGNFPPRFSGLQFPNYSSELNVNALELDDSALYLCASSLGGEGNTFGSGTRLTVV.

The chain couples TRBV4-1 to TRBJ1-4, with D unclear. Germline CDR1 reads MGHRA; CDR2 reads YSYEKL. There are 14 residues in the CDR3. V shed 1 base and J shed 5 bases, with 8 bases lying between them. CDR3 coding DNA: TGCGCCAGCAGCCAAGTTGCGGAGAATGAAAAACTGTTTTTT. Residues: CASSQVAENEKLFF.

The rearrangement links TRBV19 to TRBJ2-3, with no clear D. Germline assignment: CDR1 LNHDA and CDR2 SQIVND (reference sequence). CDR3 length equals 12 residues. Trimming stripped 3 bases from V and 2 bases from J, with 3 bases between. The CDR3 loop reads CASSIYTDTQYF. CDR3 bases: TGTGCCAGTAGTATTTACACAGATACGCAGTATTTT. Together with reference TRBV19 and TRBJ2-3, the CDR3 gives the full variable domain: DGGITQSPKYLFRKEGQNVTLSCEQNLNHDAMYWYRQDPGQGLRLIYYSQIVNDFQKGDIAEGYSVSREKKESFPLTVTSAQKNPTAFYLCASSIYTDTQYFGPGTRLTVL.

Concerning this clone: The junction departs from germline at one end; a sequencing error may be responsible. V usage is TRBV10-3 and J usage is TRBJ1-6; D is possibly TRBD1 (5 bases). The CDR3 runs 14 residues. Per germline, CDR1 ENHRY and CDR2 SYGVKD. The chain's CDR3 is CASSYGSGNSPLHF. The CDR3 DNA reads TGTGCCAGCAGTTACGGTTCAGGGAACTCACCCCTCCACTTT.

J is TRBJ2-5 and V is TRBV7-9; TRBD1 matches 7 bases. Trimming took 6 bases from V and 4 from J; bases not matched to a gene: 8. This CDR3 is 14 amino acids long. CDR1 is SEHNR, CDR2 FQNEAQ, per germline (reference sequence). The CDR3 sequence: CASRMTGSPETQYF. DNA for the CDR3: TGTGCCAGCAGGATGACAGGGTCCCCAGAGACCCAGTACTTC.

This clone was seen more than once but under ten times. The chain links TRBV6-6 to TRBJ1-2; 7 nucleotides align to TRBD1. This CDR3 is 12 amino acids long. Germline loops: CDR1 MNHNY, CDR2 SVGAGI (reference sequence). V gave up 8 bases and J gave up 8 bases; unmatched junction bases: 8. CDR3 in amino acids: CASLHQGGGYTF. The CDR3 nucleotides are TGTGCCAGCTTACATCAGGGGGGAGGCTACACCTTC.

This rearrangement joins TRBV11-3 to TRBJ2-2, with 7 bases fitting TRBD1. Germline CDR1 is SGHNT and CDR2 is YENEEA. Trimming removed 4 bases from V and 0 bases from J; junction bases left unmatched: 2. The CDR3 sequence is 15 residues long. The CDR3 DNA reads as TGTGCCAGCAGCTCAGGGGGAGCGAACACCGGGGAGCTGTTTTTT. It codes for CASSSGGANTGELFF.

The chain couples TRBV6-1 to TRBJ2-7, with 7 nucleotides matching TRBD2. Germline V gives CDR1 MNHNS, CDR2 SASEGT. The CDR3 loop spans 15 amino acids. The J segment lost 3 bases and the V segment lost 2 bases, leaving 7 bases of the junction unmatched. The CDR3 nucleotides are TGTGCCAGCAGTGAAAAGGGACTAACTCGCTACGAGCAGTACTTC. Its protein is CASSEKGLTRYEQYF.

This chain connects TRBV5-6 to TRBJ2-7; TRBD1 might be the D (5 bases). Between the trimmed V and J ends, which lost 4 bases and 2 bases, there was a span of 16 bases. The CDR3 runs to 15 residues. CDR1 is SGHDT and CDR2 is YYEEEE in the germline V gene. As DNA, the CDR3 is TGTGCCAGCAGCCATTCCCGGACAAGGGCCTACGAGCAGTACGTC. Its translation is CASSHSRTRAYEQYV.

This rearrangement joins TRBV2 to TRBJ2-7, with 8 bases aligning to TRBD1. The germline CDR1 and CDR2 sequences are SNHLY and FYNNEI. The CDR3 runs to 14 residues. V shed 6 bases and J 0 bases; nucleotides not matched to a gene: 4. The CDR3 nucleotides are TGTGCCAGCAGGGGACAGGAGAGCTCCTACGAGCAGTACGTC. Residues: CASRGQESSYEQYV.